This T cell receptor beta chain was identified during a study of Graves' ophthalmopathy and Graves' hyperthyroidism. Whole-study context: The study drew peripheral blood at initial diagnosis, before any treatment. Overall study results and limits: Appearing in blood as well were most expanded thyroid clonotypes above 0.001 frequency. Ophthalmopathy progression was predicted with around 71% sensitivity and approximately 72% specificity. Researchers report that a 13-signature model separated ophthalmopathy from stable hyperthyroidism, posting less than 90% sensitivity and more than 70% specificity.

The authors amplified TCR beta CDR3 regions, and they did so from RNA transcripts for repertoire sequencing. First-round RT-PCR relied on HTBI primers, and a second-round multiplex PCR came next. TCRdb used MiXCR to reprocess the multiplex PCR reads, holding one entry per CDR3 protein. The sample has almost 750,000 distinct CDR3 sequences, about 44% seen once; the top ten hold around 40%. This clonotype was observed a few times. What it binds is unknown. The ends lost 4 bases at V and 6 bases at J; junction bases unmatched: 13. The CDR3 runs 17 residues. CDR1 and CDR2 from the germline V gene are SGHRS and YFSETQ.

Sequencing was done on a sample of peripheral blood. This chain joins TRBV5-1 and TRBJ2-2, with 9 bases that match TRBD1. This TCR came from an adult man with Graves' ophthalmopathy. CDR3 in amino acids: CASSTDYRGLVAGELFF. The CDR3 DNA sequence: TGCGCCAGCAGCACTGATTACAGGGGGCTCGTCGCCGGGGAGCTGTTTTTT.